The TCR beta chain under discussion was sequenced for a study of T cells after yellow fever vaccination (dated by TCRdb to the late 2010s). In the study overall: The SMART-Seq v4 Ultra Low Input RNA kit was used to prepare libraries from fractions with low cell numbers. Bulk TCR alpha and beta repertoires were sequenced longitudinally to track T-cell clones before and after primary and booster YFV17D yellow fever vaccination. Two healthy male donors, one aged 18 to 29 and one aged 30 to 40 years, made up the cohort. Blood was collected at multiple timepoints before and after primary and secondary immunization, and bulk PBMC replicates and cell subsets were isolated. Paper-wide results and their limitations: Computational filtering was needed because FACS-sorted repertoires could contain abundant contaminating clonotypes from the bulk population. A small share of clonotypes occurred in both CD4 and CD8 compartments, likely arising from convergent recombination. The study included only a couple of donors, which limits how far the findings can be generalized. The secondary T-cell response was found to be weaker but faster than the primary response, with a peak reached on day 5 rather than on day 15. After the booster, most of the clones that had expanded following primary vaccination were detected again (just under 97% of CD4 and more than 85% of CD8), which suggests that memory was broadly maintained.

There are many counts of this clonotype. Its antigen is still unknown. Within one base of it there is no much larger clone, and no base qualities were kept. This sample's treatment or condition label indicates: live attenuated yellow fever vaccine strain. At each blood-draw timepoint, two biological replicates of bulk PBMCs were obtained. PBMCs were isolated from peripheral blood using a standard Ficoll-Paque protocol. TriZol was used to extract RNA from bulk PBMCs, CD4 and CD8 fractions, and dextramer-positive and dextramer-negative fractions. Inclusive of the bounding cysteine and phenylalanine, the CDR3 is 16 residues long. Only the CDR3 DNA is retained, 48 bases long and in frame from the first base. Reading the germline V gene (reference sequence) gives CDR1 DFQATT and CDR2 SNEGSKA. Trimming leaves V shorter by 3 bases and J shorter by 2 bases, with the junction holding 8 bases beyond the gene matches.

TCR cDNA was synthesized by 5'RACE template switching, which introduced a universal primer site and unique molecular identifiers. cDNA synthesis was primed from both the TCR alpha and TCR beta constant segments. Library amplification involved two PCR steps, and the second step added sample barcodes and sequencing adapters. Sequencing of the libraries was done on either Illumina HiSeq 2500 (2x100 bp) or NovaSeq (2x150 bp). The original methods were these. Demultiplexing of reads and collapsing into UMI consensus sequences were performed with MIGEC, and V(D)J alignment was carried out with MiXCR. Clonotypes responding to the vaccine were identified with edgeR on replicate PBMC samples, with the criteria of FDR below 0.01 and a log2 fold change above 5 up to day 15. Each bulk clonotype was labeled CD4 or CD8 based on which sequenced repertoire, CD4 or CD8, contained the clonotype at higher abundance. TCRdb reprocessing: public reads trimmed at Q25 with fastp, clones called with MiXCR, in-frame beta chains kept. For every CDR3 protein sequence, its rows merge into one entry that carries the most common genes and DNA. TCRdb's processing, not the study's, gives the V and J calls here. This sample lists a few hundred thousand distinct CDR3 sequences; approximately 8% were detected once. Around 17% of the sample is held by the ten biggest clonotypes.

The receptor was derived from a man between 18 and 29 years old who received the YFV17D yellow fever vaccine. Source: PBMCs, taken 45 days after the first yellow fever vaccination. The rearrangement combines TRBV20-1 with TRBJ2-1, with 9 middle bases fitting TRBD2. The nucleotide sequence is TGCAGTGCTAGCATGGCTAGCGGGATTACCTACAATGAGCAGTTCTTC. Translated, it reads CSASMASGITYNEQFF.